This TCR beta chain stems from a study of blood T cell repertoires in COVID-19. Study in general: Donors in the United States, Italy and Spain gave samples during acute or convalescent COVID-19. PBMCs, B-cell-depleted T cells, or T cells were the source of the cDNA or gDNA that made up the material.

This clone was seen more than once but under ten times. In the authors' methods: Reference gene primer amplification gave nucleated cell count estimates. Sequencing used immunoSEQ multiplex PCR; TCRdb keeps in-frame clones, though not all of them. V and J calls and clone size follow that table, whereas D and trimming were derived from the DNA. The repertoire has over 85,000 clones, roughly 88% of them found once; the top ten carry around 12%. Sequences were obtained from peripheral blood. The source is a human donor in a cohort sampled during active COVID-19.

CDR3 bases: TGTGCCAGCAGTGACCGACTAGCGGGAGTAGGAGAGACCCAGTACTTC. Residues: CASSDRLAGVGETQYF. The chain recombines TRBV5-6 with TRBJ2-5; 12 bases match TRBD2. CDR3 length equals 16 residues. Looked up from germline, CDR1 is SGHDT and CDR2 is YYEEEE. Losses at the gene ends were 5 bases for V and 4 bases for J; bases not matched to a gene: 9.